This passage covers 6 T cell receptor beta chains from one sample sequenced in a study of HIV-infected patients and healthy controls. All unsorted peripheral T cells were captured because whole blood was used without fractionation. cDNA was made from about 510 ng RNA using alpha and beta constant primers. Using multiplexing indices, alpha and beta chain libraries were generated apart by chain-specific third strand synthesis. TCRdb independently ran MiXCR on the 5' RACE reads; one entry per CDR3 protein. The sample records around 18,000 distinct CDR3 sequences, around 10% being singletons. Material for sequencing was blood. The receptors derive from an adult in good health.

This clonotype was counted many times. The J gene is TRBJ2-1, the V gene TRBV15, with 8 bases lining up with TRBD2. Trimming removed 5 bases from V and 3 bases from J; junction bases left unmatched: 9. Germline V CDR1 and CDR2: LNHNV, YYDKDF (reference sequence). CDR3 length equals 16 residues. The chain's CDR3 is CATSEWGSGGYNEQFF. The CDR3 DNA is TGTGCCACCAGCGAATGGGGGAGCGGGGGCTACAATGAGCAGTTCTTC.

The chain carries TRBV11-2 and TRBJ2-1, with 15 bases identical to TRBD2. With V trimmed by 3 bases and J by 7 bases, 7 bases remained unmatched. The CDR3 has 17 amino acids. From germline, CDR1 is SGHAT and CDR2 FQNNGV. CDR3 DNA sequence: TGTGCCAGCAGCTTGGCCCGGACTAGCGGGAGGGGTAATGAGCAGTTCTTC. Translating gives CASSLARTSGRGNEQFF. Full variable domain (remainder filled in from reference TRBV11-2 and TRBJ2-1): EAGVAQSPRYKIIEKRQSVAFWCNPISGHATLYWYQQILGQGPKLLIQFQNNGVVDDSQLPKDRFSAERLKGVDSTLKIQPAKLEDSAVYLCASSLARTSGRGNEQFFGPGTRLTVL.

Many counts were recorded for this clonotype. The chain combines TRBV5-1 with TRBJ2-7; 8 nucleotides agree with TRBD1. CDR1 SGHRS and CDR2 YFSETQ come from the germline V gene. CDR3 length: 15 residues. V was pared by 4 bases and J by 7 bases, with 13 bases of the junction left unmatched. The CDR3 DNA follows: TGCGCCAGCAGCCTTTGGACAGGGCCTTTGAGGGAGCAGTACTTC. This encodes CASSLWTGPLREQYF.

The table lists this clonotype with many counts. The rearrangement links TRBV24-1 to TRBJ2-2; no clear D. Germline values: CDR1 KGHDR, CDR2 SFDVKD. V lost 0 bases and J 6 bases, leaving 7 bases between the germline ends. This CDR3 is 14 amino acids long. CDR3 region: CATSDLTESGELFF. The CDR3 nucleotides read TGTGCCACCAGTGATTTGACAGAATCCGGGGAGCTGTTTTTT.

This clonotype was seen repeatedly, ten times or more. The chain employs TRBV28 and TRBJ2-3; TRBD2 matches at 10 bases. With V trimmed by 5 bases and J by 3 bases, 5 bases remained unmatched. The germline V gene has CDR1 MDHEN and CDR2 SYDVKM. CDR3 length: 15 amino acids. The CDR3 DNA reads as TGTGCCAGCAGTCTGGGGGGACTAGCGACAGATACGCAGTATTTT. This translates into CASSLGGLATDTQYF.

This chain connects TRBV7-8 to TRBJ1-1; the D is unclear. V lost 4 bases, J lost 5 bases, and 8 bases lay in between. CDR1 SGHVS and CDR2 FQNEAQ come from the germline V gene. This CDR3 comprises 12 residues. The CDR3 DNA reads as TGTGCCAGCAGCTCCGTTGGGACTGAAGCTTTCTTT. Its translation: CASSSVGTEAFF.